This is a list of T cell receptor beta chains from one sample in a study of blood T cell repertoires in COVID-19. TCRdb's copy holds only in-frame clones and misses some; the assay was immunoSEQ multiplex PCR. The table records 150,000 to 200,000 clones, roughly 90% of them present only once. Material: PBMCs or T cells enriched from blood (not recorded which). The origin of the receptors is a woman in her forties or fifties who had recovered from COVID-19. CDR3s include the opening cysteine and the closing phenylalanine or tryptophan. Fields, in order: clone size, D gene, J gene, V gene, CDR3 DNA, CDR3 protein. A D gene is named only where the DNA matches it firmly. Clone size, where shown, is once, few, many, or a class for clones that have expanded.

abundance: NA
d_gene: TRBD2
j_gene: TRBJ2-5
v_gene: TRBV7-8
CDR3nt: TGTGCCAGCAGCCTACTAGCGGGGGGGGAGACCCAGTACTTC
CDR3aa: CASSLLAGGETQYF

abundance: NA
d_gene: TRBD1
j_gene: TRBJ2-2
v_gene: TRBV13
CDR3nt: TGTGCCAGCACCTTACAGGGGCCCCGAGGCGGGGAGCTGTTTTTT
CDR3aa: CASTLQGPRGGELFF

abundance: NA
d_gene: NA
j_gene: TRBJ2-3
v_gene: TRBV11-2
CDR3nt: TGTGCCAGCAGCTTAGGCGGGGTTAGGGATACGCAGTATTTT
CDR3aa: CASSLGGVRDTQYF

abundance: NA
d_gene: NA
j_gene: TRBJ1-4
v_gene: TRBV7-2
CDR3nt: TGTGCCAGCAGCTCCTCAGGTGCCTTACGGGAAAAACTGTTTTTT
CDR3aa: CASSSSGALREKLFF

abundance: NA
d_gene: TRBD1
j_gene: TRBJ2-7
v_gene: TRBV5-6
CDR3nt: TGTGCCAGCAGCTTACCGCCGGGACAGGGCCGGCTCGAGCAGTACTTC
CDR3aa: CASSLPPGQGRLEQYF

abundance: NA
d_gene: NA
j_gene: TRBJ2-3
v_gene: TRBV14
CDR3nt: TGTGCCAGCAGTCGGAGCGCGGTAGATACGCAGTATTTT
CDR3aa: CASSRSAVDTQYF

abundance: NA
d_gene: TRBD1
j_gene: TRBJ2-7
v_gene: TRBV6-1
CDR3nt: TGTGCCAGCAGTGAACAGGGGGAAGAGCAGTACTTC
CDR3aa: CASSEQGEEQYF

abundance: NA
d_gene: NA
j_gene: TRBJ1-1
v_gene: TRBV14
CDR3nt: TGTGCCAGCAGCCAAGCCATGAACACTGAAGCTTTCTTT
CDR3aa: CASSQAMNTEAFF

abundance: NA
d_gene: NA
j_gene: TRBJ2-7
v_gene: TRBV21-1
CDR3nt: TGTGCCAGCAGCAAAGAGGCGGATCCTTTGAACGAGCAGTACTTC
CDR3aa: CASSKEADPLNEQYF

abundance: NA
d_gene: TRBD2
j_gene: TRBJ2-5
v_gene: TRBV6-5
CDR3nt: TGTGCCAGCAGTTCTAGCGGAATCCAAGAGACCCAGTACTTC
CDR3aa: CASSSSGIQETQYF

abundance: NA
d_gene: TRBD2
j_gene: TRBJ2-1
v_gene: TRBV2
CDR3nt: TGTGCCAGCAAGGCGGGGGGGCCCAATGAGCAGTTCTTC
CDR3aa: CASKAGGPNEQFF

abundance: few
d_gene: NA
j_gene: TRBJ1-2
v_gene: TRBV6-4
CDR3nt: TGTGCCAGCAGTGGGGCCTTCGGATTAAACTATGGCTACACCTTC
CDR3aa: CASSGAFGLNYGYTF

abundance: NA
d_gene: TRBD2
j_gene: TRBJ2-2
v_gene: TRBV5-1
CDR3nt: TGCGCCAGCAGCTTGGTGCCTAGCGGGGGGGTCGCGAACACCGGGGAGCTGTTTTTT
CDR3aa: CASSLVPSGGVANTGELFF

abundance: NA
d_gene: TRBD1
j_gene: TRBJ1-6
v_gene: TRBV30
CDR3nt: TGTGCCTGGAGGCAGGGGGCGGGCAATTCACCCCTCCACTTT
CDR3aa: CAWRQGAGNSPLHF

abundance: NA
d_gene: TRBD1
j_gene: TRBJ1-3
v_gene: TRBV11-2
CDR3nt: TGTGCCAGCAGCTGGGGACAGGCATCTGGAAACACCATATATTTT
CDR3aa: CASSWGQASGNTIYF

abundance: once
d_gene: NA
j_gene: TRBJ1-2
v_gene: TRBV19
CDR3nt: TGTGCCAGTAGTAGGTACGGGGTCTGGGGCTTC
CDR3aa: CASSRYGVWGF

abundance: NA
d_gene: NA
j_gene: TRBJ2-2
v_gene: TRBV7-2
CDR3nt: TGTGCCAGCAGCCGGGGGACGGCGAACACCGGGGAGCTGTTTTTT
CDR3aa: CASSRGTANTGELFF

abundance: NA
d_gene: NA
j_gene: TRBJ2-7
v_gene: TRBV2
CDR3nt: TGTGCCAGCAGTGCCCCCCGGGGGACGACCTACGAGCAGTACTTC
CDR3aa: CASSAPRGTTYEQYF

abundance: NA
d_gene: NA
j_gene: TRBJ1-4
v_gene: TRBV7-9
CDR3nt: TGTGCCAGCAGCTTTTTGGGACAAGGGCTGTTTTTT
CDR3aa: CASSFLGQGLFF

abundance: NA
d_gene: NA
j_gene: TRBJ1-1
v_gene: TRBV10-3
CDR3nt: TGTGCCATCAGGAAGACTGCTTCGAACACTGAAGCTTTCTTT
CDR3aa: CAIRKTASNTEAFF

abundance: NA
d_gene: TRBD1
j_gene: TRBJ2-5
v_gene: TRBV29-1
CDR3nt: TGCAGCGTTGAACAAGCCGGGACAGGGGGCGGAAGTTTCCAAGAGACCCAGTACTTC
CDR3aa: CSVEQAGTGGGSFQETQYF

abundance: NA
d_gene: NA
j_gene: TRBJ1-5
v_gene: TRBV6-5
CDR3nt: TGTGCCAGCAGTTACAGGGGCGAGCGCAATCAGCCCCAGCATTTT
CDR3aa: CASSYRGERNQPQHF

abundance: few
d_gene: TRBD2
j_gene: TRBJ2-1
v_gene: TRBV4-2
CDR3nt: TGTGCCAGCAGCCCTCACACCACGAGCGGGGGTGCTGCGGATGAGCAGTTCTTC
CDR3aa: CASSPHTTSGGAADEQFF

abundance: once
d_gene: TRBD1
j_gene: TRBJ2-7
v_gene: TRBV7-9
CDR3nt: TGTGCCAGCAGCTCTCCACCGGGACAGGGGGCGATGAACGAGCAGTACTTC
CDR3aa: CASSSPPGQGAMNEQYF

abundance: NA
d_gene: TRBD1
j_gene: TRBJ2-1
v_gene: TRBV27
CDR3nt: TGTGCCAGCAGTTCGATAGGGGGCCGGTACAATGAGCAGTTCTTC
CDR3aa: CASSSIGGRYNEQFF

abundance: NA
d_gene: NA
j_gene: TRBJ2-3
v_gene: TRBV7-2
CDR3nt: TGTGCCAGCAGCCCTCAAAGTTTACGGACAGATACGCAGTATTTT
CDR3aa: CASSPQSLRTDTQYF

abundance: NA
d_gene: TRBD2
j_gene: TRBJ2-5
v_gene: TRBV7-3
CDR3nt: TGTGCCAGCAGCCCCAGCGGGGGGGCCGGAGAGACCCAGTACTTC
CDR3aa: CASSPSGGAGETQYF

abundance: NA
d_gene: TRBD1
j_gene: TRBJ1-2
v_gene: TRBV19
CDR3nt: TGTGCCAGTAATGAGGGGGCAAGAGGCTACACCTTC
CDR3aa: CASNEGARGYTF

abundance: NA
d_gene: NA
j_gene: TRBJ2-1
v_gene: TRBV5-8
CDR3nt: TGTGCCAGCAGCTTGGCCGGGATGACCTACAATGAGCAGTTCTTC
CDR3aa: CASSLAGMTYNEQFF

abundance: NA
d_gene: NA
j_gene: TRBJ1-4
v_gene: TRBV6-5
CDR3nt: TGTGCCAGCAGTTATTCGTCTCGGGGACATTACGAAAAACTGTTTTTT
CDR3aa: CASSYSSRGHYEKLFF

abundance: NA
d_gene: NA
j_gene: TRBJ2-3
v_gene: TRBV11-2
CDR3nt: TGTGCCAGCAGCTTCGTAACTAGCACAGATACGCAGTATTTT
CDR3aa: CASSFVTSTDTQYF

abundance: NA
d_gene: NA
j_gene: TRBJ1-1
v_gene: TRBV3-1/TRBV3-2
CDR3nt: TGTGCCAGCAGCCAAGAGGGAGTTACTGAAGCTTTCTTT
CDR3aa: CASSQEGVTEAFF

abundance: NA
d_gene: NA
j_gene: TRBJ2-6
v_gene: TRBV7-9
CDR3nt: TGTGCCAGCAGCTTAACCACAGGTTTTTTCTCTGGGGCCAACGTCCTGACTTTC
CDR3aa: CASSLTTGFFSGANVLTF

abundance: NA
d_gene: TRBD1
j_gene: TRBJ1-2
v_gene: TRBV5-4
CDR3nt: TGTGCCAGCAGCTTGGAACAGGGGTTTGGCTACACCTTC
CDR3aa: CASSLEQGFGYTF

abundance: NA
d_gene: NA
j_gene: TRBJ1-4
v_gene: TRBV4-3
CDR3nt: TGCGCCAGCAGCCAAGATACCTCCCGCAGGGTTAATGAAAAACTGTTTTTT
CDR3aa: CASSQDTSRRVNEKLFF

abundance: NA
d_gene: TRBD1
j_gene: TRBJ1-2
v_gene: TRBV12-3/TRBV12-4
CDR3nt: TGTGCCAGCAGTACCGGGACAGGGAATCGCTACACCTTC
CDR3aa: CASSTGTGNRYTF

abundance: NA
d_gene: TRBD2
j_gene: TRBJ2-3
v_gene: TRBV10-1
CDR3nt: TGCGCCAAAACCGGGACTAGTCGCACAGATACGCAGTATTTT
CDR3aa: CAKTGTSRTDTQYF

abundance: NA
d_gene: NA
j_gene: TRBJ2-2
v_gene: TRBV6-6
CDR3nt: TGTGCCAGTACCTGGGGAGGGAACACCGGGGAGCTGTTTTTT
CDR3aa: CASTWGGNTGELFF

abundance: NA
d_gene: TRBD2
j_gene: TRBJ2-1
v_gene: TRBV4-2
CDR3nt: TGTGCCAGCAGCCAATCAGCGGGGGCACATGAGCAGTTCTTC
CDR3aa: CASSQSAGAHEQFF

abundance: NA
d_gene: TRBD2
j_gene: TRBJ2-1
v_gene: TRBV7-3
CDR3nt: TGTGCCAGCAGCTCTGGACTAGCATACAATGAGCAGTTCTTC
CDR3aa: CASSSGLAYNEQFF

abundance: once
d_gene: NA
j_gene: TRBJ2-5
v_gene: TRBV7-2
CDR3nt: TGTGCCAGCAGCTTTCGGGATTCGGAGACCCAGTACTTC
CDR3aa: CASSFRDSETQYF

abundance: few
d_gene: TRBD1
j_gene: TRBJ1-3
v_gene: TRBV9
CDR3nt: TGTGCCAGCAGCGACAGGACAGGGGCCAACTCTGGAAACACCATATATTTT
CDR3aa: CASSDRTGANSGNTIYF

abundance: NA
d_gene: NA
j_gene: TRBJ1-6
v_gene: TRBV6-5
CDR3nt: TGTGCCAGCAGTTACACCGATAGATCCAATTCACCCCTCCACTTT
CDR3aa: CASSYTDRSNSPLHF

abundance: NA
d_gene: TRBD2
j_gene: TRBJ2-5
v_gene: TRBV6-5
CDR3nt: TGTGCCAGCAGTTCTGGGGGGGTGAGTCAAGAGACCCAGTACTTC
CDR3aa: CASSSGGVSQETQYF

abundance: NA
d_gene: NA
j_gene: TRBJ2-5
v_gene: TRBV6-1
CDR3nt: TGTGCCAGCAGTGAGACTCGCCCCCGGGAGACCCAGTACTTC
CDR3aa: CASSETRPRETQYF

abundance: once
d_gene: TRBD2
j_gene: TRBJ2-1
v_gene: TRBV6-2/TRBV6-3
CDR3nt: TGTGCCAGCAGTGGGGGCGGGGGGCCGATCACTGAGCAGTTCTTC
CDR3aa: CASSGGGGPITEQFF

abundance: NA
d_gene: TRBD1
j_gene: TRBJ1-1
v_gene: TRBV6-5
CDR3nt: TGTGCCAGCAGGGGGACAGGGATCACTGAAGCTTTCTTT
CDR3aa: CASRGTGITEAFF

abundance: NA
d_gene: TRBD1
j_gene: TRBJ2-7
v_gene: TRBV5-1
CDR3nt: TGCGCCAGCAAGACAGGGGTAGAAGGGTCGGGGGAGCAGTACTTC
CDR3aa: CASKTGVEGSGEQYF